A selection of T cell receptor beta chains follows, all from one sample in a study of beta chain features in type 1 diabetes. The table came from immunoSEQ multiplex PCR; TCRdb's copy has only in-frame clones and leaves some out. The data show under 300,000 clones, with over 11% seen just once and 0.019% held by the top ten. The sequenced sample consisted of naive CD4+ T cells from blood. All receptors come from a man aged 25 to 40 with type 1 diabetes. Each CDR3 is given with its conserved first and last residue. A D gene is named only where the DNA matches it firmly. Clone size appears in some rows only: once, few, many, or a class for an expanded clone.

D gene | clone size | J gene | V gene | CDR3 protein | CDR3 DNA
TRBD1 | - | TRBJ1-6 | TRBV6-1 | CASSFRDQGDSPLHF | TGTGCCAGCAGCTTCCGGGACCAGGGGGATTCACCCCTCCACTTT
TRBD1 | - | TRBJ2-2 | TRBV5-1 | CASSLENRGPASGELFF | TGCGCCAGCAGCTTGGAAAACAGGGGGCCGGCGTCGGGGGAGCTGTTTTTT
- | - | TRBJ2-1 | TRBV11-2 | CASSLAGGLSYNEQFF | TGTGCCAGCAGCTTAGCGGGGGGCCTCTCCTACAATGAGCAGTTCTTC
- | few | TRBJ2-7 | TRBV7-2 | CASSAPTTNYEQYF | TGTGCCAGCAGCGCGCCGACTACCAACTACGAGCAGTACTTC
- | few | TRBJ1-1 | TRBV5-1 | CASSSFREGDTEAFF | TGCGCCAGCAGCTCCTTCAGGGAGGGGGACACTGAAGCTTTCTTT
- | - | TRBJ2-2 | TRBV9 | CASSVASWSGELFF | TGTGCCAGCAGCGTAGCTAGCTGGAGCGGGGAGCTGTTTTTT
TRBD1 | - | TRBJ2-7 | TRBV30 | CAWWGQKNAEQYF | TGTGCCTGGTGGGGACAGAAGAATGCCGAGCAGTACTTC
TRBD1 | - | TRBJ1-1 | TRBV2 | CASRGRGHTEAFF | TGTGCCAGCAGGGGCAGGGGGCACACTGAAGCTTTCTTT
- | - | TRBJ2-5 | TRBV4-1 | CASSGGTKREETQYF | TGCGCCAGCAGCGGCGGGACCAAAAGGGAAGAGACCCAGTACTTC
TRBD1 | few | TRBJ1-1 | TRBV28 | CASSSTGQGSTEAFF | TGTGCCAGCAGCTCCACCGGACAGGGGAGCACTGAAGCTTTCTTT
- | - | TRBJ2-2 | TRBV19 | CASSSGMNTGELFF | TGTGCCAGTAGTTCAGGGATGAACACCGGGGAGCTGTTTTTT
TRBD2 | - | TRBJ2-5 | TRBV7-8 | CASFQGTSGVAETQYF | TGTGCCAGCTTCCAAGGGACTAGCGGGGTCGCAGAGACCCAGTACTTC
- | - | TRBJ2-7 | TRBV2 | CASSVTDTSEQYF | TGTGCCAGCAGTGTCACCGATACTAGCGAGCAGTACTTC
TRBD2 | - | TRBJ2-2 | TRBV5-4 | CASSLSRMREVAGELFF | TGTGCCAGCAGCTTGTCCCGAATGCGGGAGGTGGCCGGGGAGCTGTTTTTT
- | - | TRBJ2-1 | TRBV9 | CASSLRLSSYNEQFF | TGTGCCAGCAGCCTGAGACTCAGCTCCTACAATGAGCAGTTCTTC
- | few | TRBJ1-1 | TRBV19 | CASSIGENTEAFF | TGTGCCAGTAGTATAGGAGAGAACACTGAAGCTTTCTTT
- | - | TRBJ2-7 | TRBV13 | CASRGDNSYEQYF | TGTGCCAGCCGGGGGGACAACTCCTACGAGCAGTACTTC
- | few | TRBJ2-1 | TRBV7-2 | CASSLGPRRGRNEQFF | TGTGCCAGCAGCTTGGGTCCACGGAGGGGCCGTAATGAGCAGTTCTTC
TRBD2 | - | TRBJ2-7 | TRBV11-2 | CASSSPKGAGAGEQYF | TGTGCCAGCAGCTCTCCTAAGGGAGCGGGAGCTGGTGAGCAGTACTTC
TRBD2 | few | TRBJ2-1 | TRBV4-1 | CASSQERGTSESNEQFF | TGCGCCAGCAGCCAAGAACGTGGGACTAGCGAAAGCAATGAGCAGTTCTTC